This TCR beta chain was sequenced during a study of Ad26.COV2.S vaccination and SARS-CoV-2 variants. This CDR3 comprises 15 residues. The V end lost 1 base, the J end lost 2 bases, and 10 bases lay between the germline ends. From germline, CDR1 is SGHVS and CDR2 FNYEAQ. Assay used: immunoSEQ multiplex PCR; TCRdb lists only in-frame clones, some missing. The sample lists around 350,000 clones; about 92% were seen once. This clonotype originated in a human donor who had recovered from COVID-19. This rearrangement joins TRBV7-6 to TRBJ2-3; tentatively, D is TRBD2 (6 bases). The sequencing here drew on peripheral blood, taken after recovery from COVID-19. This chain's CDR3 is CASSLVPSATDTQYF. The CDR3 DNA sequence: TGTGCCAGCAGCTTAGTCCCTAGCGCCACAGATACGCAGTATTTT.